The clone carrying this TCR beta chain was seen a few times. Its antigen is unidentified. CDR1 and CDR2 from the germline V gene are KGHSH and LQKENI. The CDR3 consists of 12 residues. The germline V and J ends were trimmed by 5 bases and 3 bases, with 8 bases remaining between them. The data belong to a study of shared clonotypes between healthy human individuals. General study results and limits: With several donors compared, 4% to 5% of naive CD4 clonotypes were shared. Specimens sampled were limited to blood, with tissue repertoires likely differing.

Several immunoSEQ 96-well plates shared each subset's DNA, each plate a replicate. Per the authors' pipeline: ImmunoSEQ output held junction-only sequences without quality scores, so filtering differed. This table comes from immunoSEQ multiplex PCR, and its TCRdb copy is limited to in-frame clones, with some not included. The V and J calls and clone size were taken over from that table, and D and trimming were inferred from the DNA. The sample holds under 200,000 clones, roughly 91% seen once. The J gene is TRBJ2-7, the V gene TRBV18, with D unresolved. Sequencing was performed on naive CD4+ T cells sorted from blood. Described subset: CD45RA+ positively selected. The receptor comes from a woman aged 25-40 years in good health. CDR3: CASSEGNYEQYF. Written as DNA, the CDR3 is TGTGCCAGCTCAGAAGGGAACTACGAGCAGTACTTC.